Presented here are 28 T cell receptor beta chains from one specimen sequenced in a study of Ad26.COV2.S vaccination and SARS-CoV-2 variants. Treatment specified: about 20 received Ad26.COV2.S at low or high dose, single or two shots; about 5 received placebo; per-sample allocation not given. Sampling took place 63 days after the first vaccine or placebo injection. The method was immunoSEQ multiplex PCR; TCRdb's version includes in-frame clones alone and lacks a portion of them. Here the sample spans around 300,000 clones, 70% to 90% being singletons. The material sequenced was peripheral blood, taken in a trial of Ad26.COV2.S vaccine versus placebo. These receptor sequences come from a person aged 18-65 years who received the Ad26.COV2.S COVID-19 vaccine or a placebo.

This CDR3 reads CASRDTGRLNTEAFF. The CDR3 coding sequence is TGTGCCAGCAGGGACACGGGGAGGTTGAACACTGAAGCTTTCTTT. The chain uses TRBV11-2 and TRBJ1-1; maybe TRBD1 (5 bases). Germline V gives CDR1 SGHAT, CDR2 FQNNGV. The CDR3 covers 15 residues. Trimming removed 6 bases at V and 0 bases at J, with 14 bases between. Together with reference TRBV11-2 and TRBJ1-1, the CDR3 gives the full variable domain: EAGVAQSPRYKIIEKRQSVAFWCNPISGHATLYWYQQILGQGPKLLIQFQNNGVVDDSQLPKDRFSAERLKGVDSTLKIQPAKLEDSAVYLCASRDTGRLNTEAFFGQGTRLTVV.

J is TRBJ2-3 and V is TRBV24-1; D not certain. V was trimmed by 2 bases and J by 4 bases, leaving 3 bases between them. This CDR3 is built from 12 residues. Germline V gene data show CDR1 as KGHDR and CDR2 as SFDVKD. The CDR3 DNA reads TGTGCCACCAGTGATTCCTCAGATACGCAGTATTTT. Its protein product is CATSDSSDTQYF.

The chain combines TRBV10-3 with TRBJ2-4; weak D call: TRBD2 (7 bases). V lost 0 bases, J lost 1 base, and 10 bases lay in between. CDR1 ENHRY and CDR2 SYGVKD come from the germline V gene. CDR3 length: 16 amino acids. The DNA for the CDR3 is TGTGCCATCAGTGAGTCGGCGGGGGCGGCCAAAAACATTCAGTACTTC. The encoded protein is CAISESAGAAKNIQYF.

The rearrangement uses TRBV24-1 and TRBJ2-5; either TRBD1 or TRBD2 may fit D (6 bases each). V lost 6 bases, J lost 2 bases, and 15 bases lay in between. CDR3 size: 15 residues. The V gene's germline CDR1 is KGHDR and CDR2 SFDVKD. CDR3: CATSPGRGGQETQYF. CDR3 coding DNA: TGTGCCACCAGTCCGGGACGAGGGGGGCAAGAGACCCAGTACTTC.

The chain carries TRBV18 and TRBJ2-5; 7 positions agree with TRBD1. The CDR3 is made up of 14 amino acids. V lost 3 bases and J lost 4; bases outside the gene matches: 5. Germline V lookup: CDR1 KGHSH, CDR2 LQKENI. CDR3 coding DNA: TGTGCCAGCTCACCTACAGGGGTCCGAGAGACCCAGTACTTC. It is translated as CASSPTGVRETQYF. The whole variable domain, filled in from reference TRBV18 and TRBJ2-5, reads NAGVMQNPRHLVRRRGQEARLRCSPMKGHSHVYWYRQLPEEGLKFMVYLQKENIIDESGMPKERFSAEFPKEGPSILRIQQVVRGDSAAYFCASSPTGVRETQYFGPGTRLLVL.

This clone was observed a handful of times. The gene calls are TRBV5-4 and TRBJ2-1; perhaps D is TRBD1 or TRBD2 (5 bases each). Trimming pared 3 bases from V and 5 bases from J, leaving 12 bases between. CDR1 and CDR2 (germline): SGHNT, YYREEE (reference sequence). The CDR3 is 14 residues long. This chain's CDR3 is CASSSERGHNEQFF. The DNA of the CDR3 is TGTGCCAGCAGCTCAGAAAGGGGACACAATGAGCAGTTCTTC.

V is TRBV5-1 and J is TRBJ1-1; TRBD1 is a possible D gene (6 bases). Germline V gives CDR1 SGHRS, CDR2 YFSETQ. V was cut by 4 bases and J by 3 bases, with 16 bases left in between. The CDR3 has 15 residues. The CDR3 sequence is CASSVESGVDTEAFF. Here the CDR3 DNA reads TGCGCCAGCAGCGTTGAGTCAGGGGTTGACACTGAAGCTTTCTTT.

The chain has TRBV24-1 and TRBJ1-6; TRBD1 matches 9 bases. Germline V CDR1 and CDR2: KGHDR, SFDVKD. The CDR3 extends over 14 amino acids. The trim removed 9 bases at V and 9 bases at J, leaving 8 bases unmatched. The CDR3 DNA follows: TGTGCCACCCAGCGGGGACAGGGAGCTTCACCCCTCCACTTT. Amino acids: CATQRGQGASPLHF.

The chain uses TRBV20-1 and TRBJ2-1, with 8 bases identical to TRBD2. The V gene's germline CDR1 is DFQATT and CDR2 SNEGSKA (reference sequence). CDR3 length: 16 amino acids. Losses at the gene ends were 3 bases for V and 2 bases for J; bases not matched to a gene: 9. The CDR3 spells CSASRKGLGAYNEQFF. CDR3 in DNA: TGCAGTGCTAGTCGGAAGGGACTAGGGGCCTACAATGAGCAGTTCTTC.

This clone has just one count. V is TRBV6-2 or TRBV6-3 and J is TRBJ2-6; no reliable D call. The CDR3 spans 15 residues. Germline CDR1 is MNHEY and CDR2 is SVGEGT. V dropped 6 bases and J dropped 0 bases, with 9 bases sitting between them. The CDR3 protein is CASSSFSSGANVLTF. CDR3 coding DNA: TGTGCCAGCAGCTCCTTCAGCTCTGGGGCCAACGTCCTGACTTTC.

CDR3 in DNA: TGTGCCAGCAGTCCCCGGGACAGTAAAGGCTACACCTTC. Translated, it gives CASSPRDSKGYTF. The chain employs TRBV6-6 and TRBJ1-2; 7 positions agree with TRBD1. The CDR3 sequence is 13 residues long. J gave up 8 bases and V 5 bases, and 8 bases lay outside the gene matches. Germline V gene lookup returns CDR1 MNHNY and CDR2 SVGAGI (reference sequence).

The J gene is TRBJ2-1, the V gene TRBV4-1; D is undetermined. In germline, CDR1 is MGHRA, CDR2 YSYEKL. The ends were cut back, 4 bases at V and 6 bases at J, with 19 bases in the middle. The CDR3 runs 16 residues. In DNA, the CDR3 is TGCGCCAGCAGCCCCCACGGTTCTACCGTACTCAATGAGCAGTTCTTC. Its protein product is CASSPHGSTVLNEQFF.

This clone was counted a single time. The chain carries TRBV19 and TRBJ1-2, with D perhaps TRBD1 (5 bases). The V gene lost 4 bases and the J gene lost 2 bases, with 8 bases spanning the gap. Germline V CDR1 and CDR2: LNHDA, SQIVND (reference sequence). The CDR3 runs to 13 residues. The CDR3 is CASSNAGNYGYTF. CDR3 DNA sequence: TGTGCCAGTAGTAACGCAGGGAACTATGGCTACACCTTC.

V usage is TRBV9 and J usage is TRBJ2-1; D might be TRBD2 (6 bases). This CDR3 is built from 15 residues. Deletions cut 0 bases from V and 5 bases from J, with 12 bases between. Germline CDR1 and CDR2: SGDLS and YYNGEE. CDR3 region: CASSVAGRFNNEQFF. The DNA of the CDR3 is TGTGCCAGCAGCGTAGCAGGGAGGTTCAACAATGAGCAGTTCTTC.

The genes are TRBV2 and TRBJ2-1, with TRBD2 matching 12 bases. This CDR3 comprises 17 residues. Germline V lookup: CDR1 SNHLY, CDR2 FYNNEI. The ends lost 5 bases at V and 7 bases at J; junction bases unmatched: 12. DNA for the CDR3: TGTGCCAGCAGTACCCTAGCGGGAGGGCCAATTGAAAATGAGCAGTTCTTC. Translated: CASSTLAGGPIENEQFF.

V gene TRBV7-9 combines with J gene TRBJ1-4; 7 bases line up with TRBD1. Trimming cost V 5 bases and J 4 bases; bases outside gene matches: 4. CDR1 is SEHNR and CDR2 is FQNEAQ in the germline V gene (reference sequence). The CDR3 contains 14 residues. This CDR3 is CASSLQGSNEKLFF. The CDR3 DNA reads as TGTGCCAGCAGCCTACAGGGGAGTAATGAAAAACTGTTTTTT.

This chain joins TRBV2 and TRBJ1-3; D gene ambiguous. V shed 6 bases and J shed 0 bases, with 9 bases lying between them. The CDR3 has 14 residues. Germline V gene lookup returns CDR1 SNHLY and CDR2 FYNNEI. DNA of the CDR3: TGTGCCAGCAGGAAGATTGACTCTGGAAACACCATATATTTT. This codes for CASRKIDSGNTIYF. Filled out from reference TRBV2 and TRBJ1-3, the complete variable domain reads EPEVTQTPSHQVTQMGQEVILRCVPISNHLYFYWYRQILGQKVEFLVSFYNNEISEKSEIFDDQFSVERPDGSNFTLKIRSTKLEDSAMYFCASRKIDSGNTIYFGEGSWLTVV.

This clone is a singleton in its sample. The gene calls are TRBV3-1 (or the pseudogene TRBV3-2) and TRBJ2-3; D possibly corresponds to TRBD1 (5 bases). Germline V gene data show CDR1 as LGHDT and CDR2 as YNNKEL (reference sequence). The V end lost 7 bases, the J end lost 3 bases, and 14 bases lay between the germline ends. The CDR3 sequence is 14 residues long. For the CDR3, the DNA is TGTGCCAGCACCCTCCAGGGAAGGACAGATACGCAGTATTTT. This sequence encodes CASTLQGRTDTQYF.

The J gene is TRBJ1-4, the V gene TRBV27, with D uncertain. The CDR3 has 15 residues. Trimming shortened V by 6 bases and J by 2 bases, and 13 bases separated the two germline ends. The V gene's germline CDR1 is MNHEY and CDR2 SMNVEV (reference sequence). CDR3 residues: CASRSDRVTNEKLFF. DNA of the CDR3: TGTGCCAGCAGATCGGATAGGGTGACTAATGAAAAACTGTTTTTT.

J is TRBJ2-1 and V is TRBV5-1, with D perhaps being TRBD1 or TRBD2 (5 bases each). This CDR3 is 16 amino acids long. Trimming left V 2 bases short and J 0 bases short, with 12 bases between. The germline V gene encodes CDR1 SGHRS and CDR2 YFSETQ. CDR3 coding DNA: TGCGCCAGCAGCTTTGGGACGGGGAGCTCCTACAATGAGCAGTTCTTC. As protein: CASSFGTGSSYNEQFF.

The J gene is TRBJ2-1, the V gene TRBV24-1; 12 nucleotides match TRBD2. Per germline, CDR1 KGHDR and CDR2 SFDVKD. The CDR3 runs to 13 residues. J lost 12 bases, V lost 4 bases, and 3 bases had no gene match. The CDR3 spells CATSESTSGGQFF. CDR3 in DNA: TGTGCCACCAGTGAATCGACTAGCGGGGGGCAGTTCTTC.

The chain links TRBV6-5 to TRBJ2-1; TRBD1 or TRBD2 may be the D gene (7 bases each). The CDR3 spans 15 residues. Trimming removed 11 bases from V and 7 bases from J, with 24 bases in between. Germline CDR1 is MNHEY and CDR2 is SVGAGI. CDR3 amino acids: CAGRLGEGAENEQFF. Here the CDR3 DNA reads TGTGCCGGACGCTTGGGGGAGGGGGCTGAGAATGAGCAGTTCTTC.

V and J are TRBV27 and TRBJ2-1; TRBD1 is a possible D gene (6 bases). Germline CDR1 is MNHEY and CDR2 is SMNVEV (reference sequence). V was cut by 6 bases and J by 7 bases, with 19 bases left in between. CDR3 size: 15 residues. For the CDR3, the DNA is TGTGCCAGCAGCGAGCAGAGACAGGTTGTTAATGAGCAGTTCTTC. Its protein is CASSEQRQVVNEQFF.

In its sample, this clone was seen a few times. V is TRBV2 and J is TRBJ2-3, with 8 bases lining up with TRBD2. Trimming cost V 3 bases and J 1 base; bases outside gene matches: 3. Germline CDR1 reads SNHLY; CDR2 reads FYNNEI. The CDR3 contains 15 residues. CDR3 DNA sequence: TGTGCCAGCAGTGACTCCGGGAGGGGCACAGATACGCAGTATTTT. The encoded protein is CASSDSGRGTDTQYF. The full variable domain, in which reference TRBV2 and TRBJ2-3 provide the parts outside the CDR3, is EPEVTQTPSHQVTQMGQEVILRCVPISNHLYFYWYRQILGQKVEFLVSFYNNEISEKSEIFDDQFSVERPDGSNFTLKIRSTKLEDSAMYFCASSDSGRGTDTQYFGPGTRLTVL.

The rearrangement links TRBV13 to TRBJ2-3; 8 bases map to TRBD2. This CDR3 is 15 amino acids long. Germline assignment: CDR1 PRHDT and CDR2 FYEKMQ (reference sequence). V trimming: 6 bases; J trimming: 2 bases; junction bases outside the gene matches: 7. CDR3 coding DNA: TGTGCCAGCAGACCCCACGGACTAGCCACAGATACGCAGTATTTT. Translating it yields CASRPHGLATDTQYF.

The chain carries TRBV24-1 and TRBJ2-5; possible D gene TRBD2, 6 bases. V was shortened by 1 base and J by 3 bases, with 8 bases between the two germline ends. The CDR3 consists of 14 residues. Germline V gene lookup returns CDR1 KGHDR and CDR2 SFDVKD. The CDR3 is CATSDLTGEETQYF. Written as DNA, the CDR3 is TGTGCCACCAGTGATTTAACGGGGGAAGAGACCCAGTACTTC.

The genes are TRBV15 and TRBJ2-2, with D perhaps TRBD1 (7 bases). Germline V CDR1 and CDR2: LNHNV, YYDKDF (reference sequence). This CDR3 has 14 amino acids. The V and J ends lost 5 bases and 9 bases respectively, with 16 bases between them. The CDR3 is CATSLRQGGRELFF. The DNA for the CDR3 is TGTGCCACCAGCCTTAGACAGGGCGGGAGGGAGCTGTTTTTT.

This chain links TRBV14 with TRBJ2-5; D is possibly TRBD1 (5 bases). The V gene lost 1 base and the J gene lost 5 bases, with 5 bases spanning the gap. The CDR3 runs 12 residues. Germline CDR1 and CDR2: SGHDN and FVKESK. CDR3 coding DNA: TGTGCCAGCAGCCAAGGGGGCGAGACCCAGTACTTC. This encodes CASSQGGETQYF.